The source of this TCR beta chain is a study of blood T cell repertoires in COVID-19. About the research overall: Samples taken during acute and convalescent COVID-19 were collected in the United States, Italy and Spain. The analysed material was cDNA or gDNA that came from T cells, B-cell-depleted T cells, or PBMCs.

Between the trimmed V and J ends, which lost 2 bases and 0 bases, there was a span of 14 bases. Per the germline V gene, CDR1 is SGHTA and CDR2 is FQGNSA. This CDR3 is 18 amino acids long. TCRdb's copy holds only in-frame clones and misses some; the assay was immunoSEQ multiplex PCR. Of 250,000 to 350,000 clones detected, roughly nine tenths appear once; the ten largest clones hold roughly 2.2%. The V call is TRBV7-2, the J call TRBJ1-6; D perhaps matches TRBD1 (6 bases). Sequencing was carried out using peripheral blood. This TCR was recovered from a woman aged 50 to 65 who had recovered from COVID-19. CDR3 coding DNA: TGTGCCAGCAGCTTAAATTGGGGGCGTAGCTCCTATAATTCACCCCTCCACTTT. This sequence encodes CASSLNWGRSSYNSPLHF.